This TCR beta chain derives from a study of OX40 agonist ivuxolimab in advanced cancers. The data were produced by immunoSEQ multiplex PCR, yet TCRdb's version contains in-frame clones alone and is incomplete. The profile shows 55,000 or so clones, roughly 87% of them singletons. The table lists this clone with a count of one. Its antigen is as yet unknown. Study observations and caveats: At doses 0.1 to 3.0 mg/kg, CD4+ and CD8+ clones expanded.

CDR3 length: 11 residues. V was shortened by 8 bases and J by 9 bases, with 11 bases between the two germline ends. The germline CDR1 and CDR2 sequences are MNHEY and SVGAGI. This clonotype originated in an adult with an advanced solid tumor such as melanoma, head and neck, liver or kidney cancer. The material sequenced was CD4+ or CD8+ T cells sorted from blood, taken in a trial of the OX40 agonist ivuxolimab. The gene calls are TRBV6-5 and TRBJ2-1; unclear D gene. CDR3: CASQLISEQFF. The CDR3, as DNA: TGTGCCAGCCAACTGATAAGTGAGCAGTTCTTC.